This T cell receptor (beta chain) came from a study of Tregs in tolerant kidney transplant recipients. Study-wide results and caveats: No direct test of biological reproducibility was done here. Activated donor B cell expansion appeared to reveal the most relevant donor-specific TCRbeta repertoire. The small number of patients limits these findings pending further validation.

CDR1 and CDR2 (germline): MNHNY, SVGAGI (reference sequence). V gave up 2 bases and J gave up 10 bases, with 14 bases separating them. The CDR3 extends over 13 amino acids. Only in-frame clones appear in the TCRdb table, and some are missing; sequencing was by immunoSEQ multiplex PCR. The sample shows 16,000 or so clones, around 60% of them seen only once. In regard to this clone: Its antigen is undetermined.

The V and J genes are TRBV6-6 and TRBJ1-1; no clear D. The TCR comes from a human donor in good health. The specimen was Tregs from blood cultured with allogeneic cells. The CDR3 sequence: CASSYDTGKVAFF. The CDR3, as DNA: TGTGCCAGCAGTTACGACACGGGGAAGGTAGCTTTCTTT.